This T cell receptor beta chain was recovered during a study of T cell changes during pregnancy in multiple sclerosis (dated by TCRdb to 2018 to 2020). Study-wide context: Changes in the T cell repertoire over the course of pregnancy were examined in this study in women with multiple sclerosis.

Based on the germline V gene, the CDR1 and CDR2 sequences are MGHDK and SYGVNS. Inclusive of the bounding cysteine and phenylalanine, the CDR3 is 12 residues long. Only CDR3 DNA remains: 36 bases, in frame from the first base. V has 5 bases trimmed and J has 4 bases trimmed; junction bases matching no gene number 2. Library creation used the immunoSEQ multiplex PCR assay. Entries here come from immuneACCESS through TCRdb and include only in-frame sequences with V and J called. Some clones fail to appear in such tables; in the studies checked, an unresolved V gene covers under half of the shortfall, and the cause of the remainder is unknown. The sample records over 25,000 clones, about 89% of which are singletons. The ten biggest clones cover roughly 7.4% of the sample. As to this clone: Its antigen is not yet known. Per-nucleotide qualities are absent, and no much larger clonotype sits a single base away.

The chain was built from TRBV25-1 and TRBJ2-7, with 7 central nucleotides matching TRBD1. The sequenced sample was CD8+ T cells from peripheral blood mononuclear cells, obtained before pregnancy. The sequence was obtained from a female donor with multiple sclerosis, enrolled in a pregnancy study. CDR3 loop: CASSYRGYEQYF. At the DNA level, the sequence is TGTGCCAGCAGTTACAGGGGATACGAGCAGTACTTC.